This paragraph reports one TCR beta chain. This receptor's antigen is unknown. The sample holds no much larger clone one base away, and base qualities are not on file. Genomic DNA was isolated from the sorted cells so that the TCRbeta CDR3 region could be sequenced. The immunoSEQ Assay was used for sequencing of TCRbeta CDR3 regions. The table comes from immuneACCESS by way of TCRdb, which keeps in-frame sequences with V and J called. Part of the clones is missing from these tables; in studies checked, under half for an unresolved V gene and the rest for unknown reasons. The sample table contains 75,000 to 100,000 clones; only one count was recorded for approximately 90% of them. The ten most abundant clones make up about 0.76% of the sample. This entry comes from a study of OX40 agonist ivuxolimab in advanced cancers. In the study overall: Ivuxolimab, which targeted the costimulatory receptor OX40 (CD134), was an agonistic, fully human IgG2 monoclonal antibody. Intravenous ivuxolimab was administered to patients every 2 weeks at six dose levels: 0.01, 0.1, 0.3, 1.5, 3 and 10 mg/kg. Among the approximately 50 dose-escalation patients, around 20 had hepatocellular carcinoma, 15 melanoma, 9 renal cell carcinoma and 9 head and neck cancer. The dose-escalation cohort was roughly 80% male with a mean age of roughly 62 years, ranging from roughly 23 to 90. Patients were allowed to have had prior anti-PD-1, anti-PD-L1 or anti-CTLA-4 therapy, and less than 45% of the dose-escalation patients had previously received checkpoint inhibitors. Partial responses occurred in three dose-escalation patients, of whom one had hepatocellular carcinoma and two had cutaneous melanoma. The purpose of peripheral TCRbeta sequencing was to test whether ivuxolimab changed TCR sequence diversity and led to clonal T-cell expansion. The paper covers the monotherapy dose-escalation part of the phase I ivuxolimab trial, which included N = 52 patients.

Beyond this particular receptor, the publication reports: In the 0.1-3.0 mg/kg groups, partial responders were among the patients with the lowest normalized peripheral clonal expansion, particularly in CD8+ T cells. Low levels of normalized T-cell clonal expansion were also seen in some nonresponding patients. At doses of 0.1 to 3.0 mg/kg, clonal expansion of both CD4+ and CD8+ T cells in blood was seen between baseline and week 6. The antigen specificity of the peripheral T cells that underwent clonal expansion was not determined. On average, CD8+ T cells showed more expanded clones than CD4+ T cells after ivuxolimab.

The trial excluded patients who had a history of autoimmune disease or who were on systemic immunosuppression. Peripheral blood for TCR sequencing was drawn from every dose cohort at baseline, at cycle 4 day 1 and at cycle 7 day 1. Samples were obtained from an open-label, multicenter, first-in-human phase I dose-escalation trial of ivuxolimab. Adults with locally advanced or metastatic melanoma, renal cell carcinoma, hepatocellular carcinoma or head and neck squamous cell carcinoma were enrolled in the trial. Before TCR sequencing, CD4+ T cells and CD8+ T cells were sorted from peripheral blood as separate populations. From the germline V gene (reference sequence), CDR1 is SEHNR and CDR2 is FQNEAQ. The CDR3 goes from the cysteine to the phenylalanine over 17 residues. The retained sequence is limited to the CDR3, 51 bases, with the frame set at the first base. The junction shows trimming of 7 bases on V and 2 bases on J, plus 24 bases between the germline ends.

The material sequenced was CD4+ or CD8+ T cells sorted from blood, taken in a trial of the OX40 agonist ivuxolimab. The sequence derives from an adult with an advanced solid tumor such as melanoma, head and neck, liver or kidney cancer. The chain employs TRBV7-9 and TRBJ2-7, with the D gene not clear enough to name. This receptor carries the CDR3 CASTISFGSAEAYEQYF. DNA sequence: TGTGCCAGCACCATTAGTTTCGGCTCGGCAGAGGCCTACGAGCAGTACTTC. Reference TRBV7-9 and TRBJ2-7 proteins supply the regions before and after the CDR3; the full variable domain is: DTGVSQNPRHKITKRGQNVTFRCDPISEHNRLYWYRQTLGQGPEFLTYFQNEAQLEKSRLLSDRFSAERPKGSFSTLEIQRTEQGDSAMYLCASTISFGSAEAYEQYFGPGTRLTVT.